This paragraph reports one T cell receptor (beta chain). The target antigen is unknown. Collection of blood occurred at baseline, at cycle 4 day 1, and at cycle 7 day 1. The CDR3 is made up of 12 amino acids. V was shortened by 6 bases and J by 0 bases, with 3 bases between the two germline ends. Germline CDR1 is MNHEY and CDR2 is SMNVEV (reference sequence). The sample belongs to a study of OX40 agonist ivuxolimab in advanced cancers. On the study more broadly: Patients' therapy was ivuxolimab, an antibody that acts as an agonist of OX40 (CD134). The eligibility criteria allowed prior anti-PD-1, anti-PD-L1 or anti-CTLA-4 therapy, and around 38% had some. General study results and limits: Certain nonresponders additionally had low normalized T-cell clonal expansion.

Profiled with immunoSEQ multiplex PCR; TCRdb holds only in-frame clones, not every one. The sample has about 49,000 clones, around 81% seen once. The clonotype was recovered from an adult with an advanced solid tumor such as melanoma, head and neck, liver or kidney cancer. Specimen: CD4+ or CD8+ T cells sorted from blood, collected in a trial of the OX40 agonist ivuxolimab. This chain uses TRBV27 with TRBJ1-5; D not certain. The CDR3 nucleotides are TGTGCCAGCAGGACTAGCAATCAGCCCCAGCATTTT. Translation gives CASRTSNQPQHF.